A selection of T cell receptor beta chains follows, all from one sample in a study of cytomegalovirus exposure and HLA in healthy donors. Some clones are missing from TCRdb's copy, which holds only in-frame ones; the method was immunoSEQ multiplex PCR. The table lists hundreds of thousands of clones, roughly 88% of them singletons, with about 0.86% in the top ten. The sample comprised PBMCs. The source of these receptors is a woman under 30 in good health and CMV-seronegative. Both conserved end residues are part of each CDR3. A D gene is named only where the DNA matches it firmly. Rows give clone size only sometimes, using once, few, many, or a class for an expanded clone.

clone_size d_call j_call v_call cdr3_aa cdr3_nt
. TRBD1 TRBJ2-3 TRBV19 CASSAGTGTGGADTQYF TGTGCCAGTAGTGCTGGAACCGGGACAGGGGGCGCTGATACGCAGTATTTT
. . TRBJ1-2 TRBV15 CATSQPSWQGLFYGYTF TGTGCCACCAGCCAACCTAGTTGGCAGGGGTTATTCTATGGCTACACCTTC
. TRBD1 TRBJ2-2 TRBV6-6 CASSYRTGPGELFF TGTGCCAGCAGTTACCGGACAGGACCCGGGGAGCTGTTTTTT
. TRBD1 TRBJ2-3 TRBV2 CASRPGQVLSTDTQYF TGTGCCAGCAGACCGGGACAGGTCCTTTCCACAGATACGCAGTATTTT
. . TRBJ2-5 TRBV27 CASSLGGVGETQYF TGTGCCAGCAGTTTGGGGGGAGTCGGGGAGACCCAGTACTTC
. . TRBJ1-2 TRBV27 CASSPGAPYGYTF TGTGCCAGCAGTCCTGGGGCCCCCTATGGCTACACCTTC
. . TRBJ2-2 TRBV30 CAWRRAGGVAGAGELFF TGTGCCTGGAGGAGGGCCGGAGGAGTGGCAGGGGCCGGGGAGCTGTTTTTT
. . TRBJ2-2 TRBV6-6 CASSHQAGELFF TGTGCCAGCAGTCACCAGGCCGGGGAGCTGTTTTTT
. TRBD2 TRBJ2-2 TRBV28 CASSGGAGSLLTGELFF TGTGCCAGCAGCGGGGGGGCAGGTTCTTTGCTCACCGGGGAGCTGTTTTTT
. . TRBJ2-7 TRBV7-9 CASSSYSEYEQYF TGTGCCAGCAGCTCCTACTCCGAGTACGAGCAGTACTTC
. TRBD2 TRBJ2-1 TRBV2 CASSLAGGSYNEQFF TGTGCCAGCAGCTTAGCGGGAGGATCCTACAATGAGCAGTTCTTC
. . TRBJ2-1 TRBV5-6 CASSPRNSEYNEQFF TGTGCCAGCAGCCCGAGGAATAGCGAGTACAATGAGCAGTTCTTC
once TRBD2 TRBJ2-3 TRBV4-3 CASSQTSGSTDTQYF TGCGCCAGCAGCCAGACTAGCGGATCTACAGATACGCAGTATTTT
. . TRBJ2-5 TRBV4-2 CASSFLETQYF TGTGCCAGCAGCTTCCTGGAGACCCAGTACTTC